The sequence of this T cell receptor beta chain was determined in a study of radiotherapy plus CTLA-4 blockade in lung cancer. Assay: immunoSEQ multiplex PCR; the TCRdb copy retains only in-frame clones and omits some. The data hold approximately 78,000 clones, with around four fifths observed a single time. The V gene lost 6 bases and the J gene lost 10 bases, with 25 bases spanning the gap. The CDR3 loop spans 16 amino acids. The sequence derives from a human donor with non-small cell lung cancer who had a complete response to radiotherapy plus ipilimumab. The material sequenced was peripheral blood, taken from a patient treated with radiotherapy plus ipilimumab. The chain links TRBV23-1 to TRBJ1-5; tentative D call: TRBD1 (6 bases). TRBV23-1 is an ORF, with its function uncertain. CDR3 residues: CASRKLYRVGYSPQHF. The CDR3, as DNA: TGCGCCAGCAGAAAACTGTACAGGGTGGGTTATTCCCCCCAGCATTTT.